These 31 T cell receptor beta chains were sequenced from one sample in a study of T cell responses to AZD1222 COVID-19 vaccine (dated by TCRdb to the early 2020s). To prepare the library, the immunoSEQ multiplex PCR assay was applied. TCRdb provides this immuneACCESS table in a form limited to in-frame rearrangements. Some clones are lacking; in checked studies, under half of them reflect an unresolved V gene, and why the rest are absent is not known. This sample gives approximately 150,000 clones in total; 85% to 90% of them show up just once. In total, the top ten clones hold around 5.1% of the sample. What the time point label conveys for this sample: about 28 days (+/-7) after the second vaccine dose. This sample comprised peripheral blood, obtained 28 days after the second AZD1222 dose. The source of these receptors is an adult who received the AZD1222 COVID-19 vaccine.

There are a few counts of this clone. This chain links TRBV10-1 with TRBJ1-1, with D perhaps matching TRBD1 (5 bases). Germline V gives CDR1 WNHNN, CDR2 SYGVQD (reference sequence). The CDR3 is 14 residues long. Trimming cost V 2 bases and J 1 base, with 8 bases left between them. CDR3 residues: CASSEKGTNTEAFF. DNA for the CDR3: TGCGCCAGCAGTGAGAAGGGGACGAACACTGAAGCTTTCTTT.

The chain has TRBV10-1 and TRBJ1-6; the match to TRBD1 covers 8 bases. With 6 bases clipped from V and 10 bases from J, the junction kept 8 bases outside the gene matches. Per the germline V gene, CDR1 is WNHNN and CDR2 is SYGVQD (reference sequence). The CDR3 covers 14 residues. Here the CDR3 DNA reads TGCGCCAGCAGCCCGGACAGGGTAGTATCACCCCTCCACTTT. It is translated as CASSPDRVVSPLHF.

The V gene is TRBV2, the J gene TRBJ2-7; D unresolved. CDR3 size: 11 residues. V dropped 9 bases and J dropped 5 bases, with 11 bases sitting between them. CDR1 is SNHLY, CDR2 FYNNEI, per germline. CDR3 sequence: CASYSWDEQYF. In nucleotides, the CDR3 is TGTGCCAGTTACAGTTGGGACGAGCAGTACTTC.

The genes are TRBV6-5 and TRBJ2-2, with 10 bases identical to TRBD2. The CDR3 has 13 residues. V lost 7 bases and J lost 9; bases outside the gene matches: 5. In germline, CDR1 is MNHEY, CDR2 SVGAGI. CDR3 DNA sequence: TGTGCCAGCAAATCTAGCGGGAGTTGGGAGCTGTTTTTT. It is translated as CASKSSGSWELFF.

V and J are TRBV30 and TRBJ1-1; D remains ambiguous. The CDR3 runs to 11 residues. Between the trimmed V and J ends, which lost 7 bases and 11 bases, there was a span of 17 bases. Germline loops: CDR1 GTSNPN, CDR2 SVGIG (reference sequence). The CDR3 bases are TGTGCCTTCATCCCCGGGCGTACGGCTTTCTTT. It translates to CAFIPGRTAFF.

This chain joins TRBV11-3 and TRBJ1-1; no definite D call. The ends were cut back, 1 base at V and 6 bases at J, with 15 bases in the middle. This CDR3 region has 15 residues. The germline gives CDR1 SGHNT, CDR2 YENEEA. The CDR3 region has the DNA TGTGCCAGCAGCTTAGTTCGTTTGTGGAGGCCTGAAGCTTTCTTT. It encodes CASSLVRLWRPEAFF.

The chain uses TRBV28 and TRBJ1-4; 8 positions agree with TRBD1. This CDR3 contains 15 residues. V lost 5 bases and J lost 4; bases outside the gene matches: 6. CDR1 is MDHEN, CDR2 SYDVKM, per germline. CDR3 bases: TGTGCCAGCAGTCCATTAACAGGGGGTAATGAAAAACTGTTTTTT. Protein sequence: CASSPLTGGNEKLFF.

The DNA of the CDR3 is TGTGCCAGCAGCGTAGCCCCTAGCGGGACCGGGGAGCTGTTTTTT. Translated, it gives CASSVAPSGTGELFF. The J gene is TRBJ2-2, the V gene TRBV9; 8 nucleotides match TRBD2. The V gene's germline CDR1 is SGDLS and CDR2 YYNGEE. The V segment lost 0 bases and the J segment 5 bases; nucleotides outside the gene matches: 3. This CDR3 has 15 amino acids.

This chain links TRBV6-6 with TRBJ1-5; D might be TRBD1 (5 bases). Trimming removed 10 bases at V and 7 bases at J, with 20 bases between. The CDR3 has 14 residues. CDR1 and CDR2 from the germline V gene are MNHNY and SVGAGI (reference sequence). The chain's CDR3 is CATTRGAFGQPQHF. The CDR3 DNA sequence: TGTGCCACCACGCGAGGGGCCTTCGGGCAGCCCCAGCATTTT.

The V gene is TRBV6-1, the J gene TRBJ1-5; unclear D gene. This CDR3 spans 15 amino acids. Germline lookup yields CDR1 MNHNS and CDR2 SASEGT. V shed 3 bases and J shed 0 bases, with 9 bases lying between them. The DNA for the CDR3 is TGTGCCAGCAGTGAGGGCAGTAATAGCAATCAGCCCCAGCATTTT. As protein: CASSEGSNSNQPQHF.

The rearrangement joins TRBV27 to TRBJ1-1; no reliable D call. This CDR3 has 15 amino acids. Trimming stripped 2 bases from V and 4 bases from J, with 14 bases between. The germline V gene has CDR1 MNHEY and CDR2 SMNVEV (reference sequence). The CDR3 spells CASSLGPGDRTEAFF. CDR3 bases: TGTGCCAGCAGTTTAGGGCCAGGCGATCGCACTGAAGCTTTCTTT.

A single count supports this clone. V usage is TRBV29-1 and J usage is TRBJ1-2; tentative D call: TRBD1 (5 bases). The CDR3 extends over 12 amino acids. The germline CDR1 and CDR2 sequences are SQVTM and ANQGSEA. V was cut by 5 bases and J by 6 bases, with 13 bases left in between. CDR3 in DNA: TGCAGCGTTATAGGGACGCAAAATGGCTACACCTTC. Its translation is CSVIGTQNGYTF.

The CDR3 DNA sequence: TGTGCCAGCATCGGGGGACAGGGGTCTGAAAAACTGTTTTTT. It yields the protein CASIGGQGSEKLFF. V is TRBV28 and J is TRBJ1-4, with 10 nucleotides matching TRBD1. Germline values: CDR1 MDHEN, CDR2 SYDVKM. Losses at the gene ends were 7 bases for V and 7 bases for J; bases not matched to a gene: 6. This CDR3 comprises 14 residues.

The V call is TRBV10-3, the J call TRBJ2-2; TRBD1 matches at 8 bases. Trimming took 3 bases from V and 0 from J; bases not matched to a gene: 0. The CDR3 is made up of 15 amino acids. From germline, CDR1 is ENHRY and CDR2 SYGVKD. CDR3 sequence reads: CAISDRGPNTGELFF. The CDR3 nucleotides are TGTGCCATCAGTGACAGGGGGCCGAACACCGGGGAGCTGTTTTTT.

The CDR3 coding sequence is TGTGCCAGCAGCTTGTCGGGACCGGGAGGCGAAGCTTTCTTT. Translation gives CASSLSGPGGEAFF. The chain employs TRBV5-6 and TRBJ1-1; TRBD1 might be the D (5 bases). Germline CDR1 and CDR2: SGHDT and YYEEEE. The V gene lost 1 base and the J gene lost 8 bases, with 15 bases spanning the gap. The CDR3 runs 14 residues. Complete variable domain (other parts from reference TRBV5-6 and TRBJ1-1): DAGVTQSPTHLIKTRGQQVTLRCSPKSGHDTVSWYQQALGQGPQFIFQYYEEEERQRGNFPDRFSGHQFPNYSSELNVNALLLGDSALYLCASSLSGPGGEAFFGQGTRLTVV.

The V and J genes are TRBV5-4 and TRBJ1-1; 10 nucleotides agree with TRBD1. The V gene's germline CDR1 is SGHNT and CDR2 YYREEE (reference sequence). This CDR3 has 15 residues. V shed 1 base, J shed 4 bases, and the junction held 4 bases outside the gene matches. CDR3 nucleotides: TGTGCCAGCAGCTTGTCGGGACAGGGGCTCACTGAAGCTTTCTTT. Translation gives CASSLSGQGLTEAFF.

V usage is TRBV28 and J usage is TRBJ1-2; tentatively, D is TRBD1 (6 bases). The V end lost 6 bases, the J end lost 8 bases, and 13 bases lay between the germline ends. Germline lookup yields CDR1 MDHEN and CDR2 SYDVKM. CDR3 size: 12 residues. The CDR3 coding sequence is TGTGCCAGCAGCCTGACAGGAGGGGGCTACACCTTC. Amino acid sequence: CASSLTGGGYTF.

The CDR3 DNA follows: TGTGCCAGCAGCTTAGGGGCAAACTACGAGCAGTACTTC. This translates into CASSLGANYEQYF. The rearrangement uses TRBV7-8 and TRBJ2-7; D gene ambiguous. In germline, CDR1 is SGHVS, CDR2 FQNEAQ. This CDR3 has 13 residues. Trimming removed 1 base at V and 3 bases at J, with 7 bases between.

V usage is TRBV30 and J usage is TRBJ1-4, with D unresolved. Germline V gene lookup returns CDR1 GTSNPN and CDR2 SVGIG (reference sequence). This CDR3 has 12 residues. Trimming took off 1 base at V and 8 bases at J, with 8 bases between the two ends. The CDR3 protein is CAWSGSGEKLFF. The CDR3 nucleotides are TGTGCCTGGAGTGGTAGCGGGGAAAAACTGTTTTTT. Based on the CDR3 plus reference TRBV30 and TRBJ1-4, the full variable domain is SQTIHQWPATLVQPVGSPLSLECTVEGTSNPNLYWYRQAAGRGLQLLFYSVGIGQISSEVPQNLSASRPQDRQFILSSKKLLLSDSGFYLCAWSGSGEKLFFGSGTQLSVL.

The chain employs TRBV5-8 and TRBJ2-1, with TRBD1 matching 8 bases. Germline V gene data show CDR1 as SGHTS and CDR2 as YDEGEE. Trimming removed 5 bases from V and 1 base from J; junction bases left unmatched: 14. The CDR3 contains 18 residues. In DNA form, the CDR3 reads TGTGCCAGCAGAACTGGGACAGGAATCCCCCTATCCTACAATGAGCAGTTCTTC. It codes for CASRTGTGIPLSYNEQFF.

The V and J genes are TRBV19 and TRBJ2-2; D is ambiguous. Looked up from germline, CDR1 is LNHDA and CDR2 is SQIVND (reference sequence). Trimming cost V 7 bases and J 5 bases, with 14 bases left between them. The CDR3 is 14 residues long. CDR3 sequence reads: CASKIGSPTGELFF. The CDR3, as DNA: TGTGCCAGTAAAATCGGATCACCGACCGGGGAGCTGTTTTTT.

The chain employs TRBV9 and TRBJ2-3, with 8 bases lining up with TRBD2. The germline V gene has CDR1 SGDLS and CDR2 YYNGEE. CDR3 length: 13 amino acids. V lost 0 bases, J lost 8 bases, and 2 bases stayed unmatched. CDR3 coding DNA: TGTGCCAGCAGCGTAGCCGGGGGGGGTACGCAGTATTTT. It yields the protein CASSVAGGGTQYF.

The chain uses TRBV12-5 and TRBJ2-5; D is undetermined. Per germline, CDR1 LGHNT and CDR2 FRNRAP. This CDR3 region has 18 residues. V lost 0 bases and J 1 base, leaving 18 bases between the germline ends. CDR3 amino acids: CASGLVPDGETLQETQYF. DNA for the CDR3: TGTGCTAGTGGTTTGGTACCGGACGGCGAGACACTCCAAGAGACCCAGTACTTC.

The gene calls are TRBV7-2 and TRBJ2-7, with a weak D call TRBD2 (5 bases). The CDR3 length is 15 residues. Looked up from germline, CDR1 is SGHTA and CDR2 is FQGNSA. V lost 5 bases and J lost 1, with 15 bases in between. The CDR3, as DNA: TGTGCCAGCAGCGGGAGTTGGGCGGTTTCCTACGAGCAGTACTTC. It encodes CASSGSWAVSYEQYF.

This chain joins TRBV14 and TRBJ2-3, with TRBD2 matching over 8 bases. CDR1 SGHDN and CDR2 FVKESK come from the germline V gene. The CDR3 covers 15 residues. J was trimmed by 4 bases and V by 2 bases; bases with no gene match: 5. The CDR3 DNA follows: TGTGCCAGCAGCCAACGGATAGCGGGACCAGATACGCAGTATTTT. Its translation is CASSQRIAGPDTQYF.

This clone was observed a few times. DNA for the CDR3: TGTGCCAGTTTGAACTATAATTCACCCCTCCACTTT. Translating gives CASLNYNSPLHF. The chain recombines TRBV19 with TRBJ1-6; the D is unclear. Germline CDR1 LNHDA, CDR2 SQIVND (reference sequence). This CDR3 region has 12 residues. V was clipped by 8 bases and J by 3 bases, with 5 bases between them.

The CDR3 loop reads CASTLGITAGDEQFF. CDR3 sequence (DNA): TGCGCCAGCACCCTAGGGATCACCGCGGGAGATGAGCAGTTCTTC. The V call is TRBV5-1, the J call TRBJ2-1, with 7 bases aligning to TRBD2. The germline V gene encodes CDR1 SGHRS and CDR2 YFSETQ. Trimming took 6 bases from V and 8 from J; bases not matched to a gene: 14. The CDR3 totals 15 residues.

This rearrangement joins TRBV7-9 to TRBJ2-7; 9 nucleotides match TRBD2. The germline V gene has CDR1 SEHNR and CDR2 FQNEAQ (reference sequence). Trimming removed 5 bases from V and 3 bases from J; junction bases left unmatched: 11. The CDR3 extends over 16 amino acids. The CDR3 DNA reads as TGTGCCAGCAGCCGTTCTGGCGCGGGAGGGCTCTACGAGCAGTACTTC. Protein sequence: CASSRSGAGGLYEQYF.

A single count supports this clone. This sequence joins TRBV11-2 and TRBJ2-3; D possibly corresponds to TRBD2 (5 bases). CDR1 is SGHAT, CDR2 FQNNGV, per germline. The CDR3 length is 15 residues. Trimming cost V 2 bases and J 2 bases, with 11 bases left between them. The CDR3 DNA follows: TGTGCCAGCAGCTTAACGGGGTCGCACACAGATACGCAGTATTTT. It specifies CASSLTGSHTDTQYF.

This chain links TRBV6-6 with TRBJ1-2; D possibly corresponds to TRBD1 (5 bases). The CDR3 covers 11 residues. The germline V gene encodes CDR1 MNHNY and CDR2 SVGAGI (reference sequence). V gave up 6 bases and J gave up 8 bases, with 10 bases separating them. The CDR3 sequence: CASRVGGGYTF. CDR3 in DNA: TGTGCCAGCAGAGTGGGGGGGGGCTACACCTTC.

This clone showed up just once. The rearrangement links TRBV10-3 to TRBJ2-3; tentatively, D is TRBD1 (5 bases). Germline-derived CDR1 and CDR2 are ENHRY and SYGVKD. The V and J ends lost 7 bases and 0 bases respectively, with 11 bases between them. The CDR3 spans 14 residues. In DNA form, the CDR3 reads TGTGCCATCACCGAAGACAGTAGCACAGATACGCAGTATTTT. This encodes CAITEDSSTDTQYF.